The present TCR beta chain was sequenced within a study of T cells after yellow fever vaccination. Study-level points and caveats: Post-booster repertoires contained most primary-vaccination clones again (about 96% CD4, approximately 86% CD8).

MiXCR, applied by TCRdb to the 5' RACE reads, yields one record per CDR3 protein. The table has about 300,000 distinct CDR3 sequences, 6.8% seen once; the top ten hold 18%. Germline CDR1 SEHNR, CDR2 FQNEAQ (reference sequence). This CDR3 is built from 15 residues. With V trimmed by 5 bases and J by 7 bases, 8 bases remained unmatched. This clonotype came up a few times. Its antigen is unknown. The TCR comes from a man aged 18-30 years who received the YFV17D yellow fever vaccine. The starting material was PBMCs, obtained roughly 46 days after the first yellow fever vaccination. The chain recombines TRBV7-9 with TRBJ1-2; 12 bases align to TRBD1. CDR3: CASSPVGTGGIGYTF. The CDR3 DNA reads as TGTGCCAGCAGCCCGGTCGGGACAGGGGGCATTGGCTACACCTTC. Supplemented by reference TRBV7-9 and TRBJ1-2, the full variable domain reads DTGVSQNPRHKITKRGQNVTFRCDPISEHNRLYWYRQTLGQGPEFLTYFQNEAQLEKSRLLSDRFSAERPKGSFSTLEIQRTEQGDSAMYLCASSPVGTGGIGYTFGSGTRLTVV.